These 30 T cell receptor beta chains were sequenced from one sample in a study of cytomegalovirus exposure and HLA in healthy donors. Profiling relied on immunoSEQ multiplex PCR, and the TCRdb table lists in-frame clones only, not all of them. The repertoire holds over 100,000 clones, roughly 89% seen once, with 0.95% to 1.5% in the top ten. Sequencing was performed on PBMCs. These receptors were obtained from a woman aged 18 to 35 in good health and CMV-seronegative.

The chain recombines TRBV5-1 with TRBJ2-3; no definite D call. Trimming took 4 bases from V and 5 from J, leaving 11 bases between them. Germline V gene data show CDR1 as SGHRS and CDR2 as YFSETQ. CDR3 length: 13 residues. The CDR3 sequence is CASSTQAKDTQYF. As DNA, the CDR3 is TGCGCCAGCAGCACTCAAGCGAAAGATACGCAGTATTTT.

Only one count was recorded for this clone. CDR3 sequence (DNA): TGCGCCAGCAGCTTTGGGGGCACGAACACTGAAGCTTTCTTT. Amino acids: CASSFGGTNTEAFF. The chain recombines TRBV5-1 with TRBJ1-1; D possibly corresponds to TRBD1 (6 bases). The CDR3 is 14 residues long. Per the germline V gene, CDR1 is SGHRS and CDR2 is YFSETQ. The ends were cut back, 2 bases at V and 1 base at J, with 9 bases in the middle.

This clone was observed a single time. V gene TRBV9 combines with J gene TRBJ1-2; perhaps TRBD1 as D (5 bases). The germline V gene has CDR1 SGDLS and CDR2 YYNGEE. Trimming left V 0 bases short and J 4 bases short, with 13 bases between. This CDR3 region has 15 residues. The CDR3 loop reads CASSVAGGVCYGYTF. CDR3 DNA: TGTGCCAGCAGCGTAGCCGGGGGGGTTTGCTATGGCTACACCTTC.

The rearrangement links TRBV2 to TRBJ1-1; 7 bases fit TRBD1. Germline V lookup: CDR1 SNHLY, CDR2 FYNNEI. The CDR3 extends over 15 amino acids. V lost 6 bases, J lost 1 base, and 8 bases stayed unmatched. CDR3 coding DNA: TGTGCCAGCAGCGAACAGGGGAACCCGAACACTGAAGCTTTCTTT. The encoded protein is CASSEQGNPNTEAFF.

V is TRBV6-5 and J is TRBJ2-7, with D perhaps matching TRBD2 (6 bases). In germline, CDR1 is MNHEY, CDR2 SVGAGI. The CDR3 length is 11 residues. Trimming removed 4 bases from V and 11 bases from J, with 12 bases in between. In nucleotides, the CDR3 is TGTGCCAGCAGTTCCGGGACTCGGGAGTACTTC. This sequence encodes CASSSGTREYF.

In this sample, this clone turned up many times. The junction differs from germline at one of its ends, possibly a read error. V usage is TRBV7-7 and J usage is TRBJ2-3, with 15 bases identical to TRBD2. The CDR3 spans 16 residues. The V gene's germline CDR1 is SSHAT and CDR2 FNYEAQ (reference sequence). CDR3 bases: TGTGCTAGCAGCTTAGGACTAGCGGGGGGGATGGATACGCAGTATTTT. It codes for CASSLGLAGGMDTQYF. Full variable domain (missing parts from reference TRBV7-7 and TRBJ2-3): GAGVSQSPRYKVTKRGQDVTLRCDPISSHATLYWYQQALGQGPEFLTYFNYEAQPDKSGLPSDRFSAERPEGSISTLTIQRTEQRDSAMYRCASSLGLAGGMDTQYFGPGTRLTVL.

The rearrangement links TRBV5-1 to TRBJ2-7; D possibly corresponds to TRBD2 (6 bases). Trimming stripped 0 bases from V and 4 bases from J, with 17 bases between. This CDR3 is built from 16 residues. CDR1 and CDR2 from the germline V gene are SGHRS and YFSETQ. DNA of the CDR3: TGCGCCAGCAGCTTGGTGGCAGGCGGAGGGGTGTACGAGCAGTACTTC. Translating it yields CASSLVAGGGVYEQYF. The full variable domain, its missing parts supplied by reference TRBV5-1 and TRBJ2-7, is KAGVTQTPRYLIKTRGQQVTLSCSPISGHRSVSWYQQTPGQGLQFLFEYFSETQRNKGNFPGRFSGRQFSNSRSEMNVSTLELGDSALYLCASSLVAGGGVYEQYFGPGTRLTVT.

This chain links TRBV5-1 with TRBJ1-3, with D possibly matching TRBD1 (6 bases). The CDR3 has 13 amino acids. V lost 4 bases and J lost 3, with 8 bases in between. Germline V gives CDR1 SGHRS, CDR2 YFSETQ. CDR3 in DNA: TGCGCCAGCAGCGGCAGGGGTGGAAACACCATATATTTT. It is translated as CASSGRGGNTIYF. The whole variable domain, remainder taken from reference TRBV5-1 and TRBJ1-3, is KAGVTQTPRYLIKTRGQQVTLSCSPISGHRSVSWYQQTPGQGLQFLFEYFSETQRNKGNFPGRFSGRQFSNSRSEMNVSTLELGDSALYLCASSGRGGNTIYFGEGSWLTVV.

The chain couples TRBV7-3 to TRBJ1-3; D is possibly TRBD1 (6 bases). The ends were cut back, 8 bases at V and 4 bases at J, with 15 bases in the middle. CDR1 and CDR2 (germline): SGHTA, FQGTGA. This CDR3 region has 14 residues. The CDR3 reads CASGVGGYGNTIYF. The CDR3, as DNA: TGTGCCAGCGGGGTAGGGGGTTACGGAAACACCATATATTTT. Variable domain in full (rest from reference TRBV7-3 and TRBJ1-3): GAGVSQTPSNKVTEKGKYVELRCDPISGHTALYWYRQSLGQGPEFLIYFQGTGAADDSGLPNDRFFAVRPEGSVSTLKIQRTERGDSAVYLCASGVGGYGNTIYFGEGSWLTVV.

The chain carries TRBV5-1 and TRBJ1-4; no clear D gene. The V and J ends lost 4 bases and 0 bases respectively, with 13 bases between them. The germline CDR1 and CDR2 sequences are SGHRS and YFSETQ. This CDR3 is 16 amino acids long. The CDR3 nucleotides are TGCGCCAGCAGCAAAGACCCCGGGACAACTAATGAAAAACTGTTTTTT. Amino acids: CASSKDPGTTNEKLFF.

The CDR3 DNA follows: TGTGCCAGCAGTCACCCCAGGGGTGGGAGCTATGGCTACACCTTC. This encodes CASSHPRGGSYGYTF. The chain couples TRBV27 to TRBJ1-2, with D tentatively TRBD1 (6 bases). Between the trimmed V and J ends, which lost 5 bases and 4 bases, there was a span of 17 bases. Germline CDR1 and CDR2: MNHEY and SMNVEV (reference sequence). The CDR3 covers 15 residues.

This clone was observed a handful of times. The rearrangement joins TRBV5-4 to TRBJ2-5; 11 nucleotides match TRBD2. V shed 0 bases, J shed 5 bases, and the junction held 9 bases outside the gene matches. CDR1 SGHNT and CDR2 YYREEE come from the germline V gene (reference sequence). This CDR3 comprises 17 residues. The CDR3: CASSLGGSGGVGETQYF. The DNA of the CDR3 is TGTGCCAGCAGCTTGGGTGGTAGCGGGGGGGTAGGGGAGACCCAGTACTTC.

This chain joins TRBV2 and TRBJ1-2; D gene unclear. V shed 5 bases and J shed 1 base, with 14 bases lying between them. The CDR3 loop spans 15 amino acids. Germline loops: CDR1 SNHLY, CDR2 FYNNEI. CDR3 in DNA: TGTGCCAGCAGTCGTCAGGAATCTATTAACTATGGCTACACCTTC. Translated: CASSRQESINYGYTF. The entire variable domain, with the rest obtained from reference TRBV2 and TRBJ1-2, is as follows: EPEVTQTPSHQVTQMGQEVILRCVPISNHLYFYWYRQILGQKVEFLVSFYNNEISEKSEIFDDQFSVERPDGSNFTLKIRSTKLEDSAMYFCASSRQESINYGYTFGSGTRLTVV.

The chain carries TRBV4-1 and TRBJ2-7; TRBD1 matches 9 bases. V dropped 5 bases and J dropped 1; count of bases not matched to a gene: 3. There are 14 residues in the CDR3. CDR1 MGHRA and CDR2 YSYEKL come from the germline V gene. This chain's CDR3 is CASSTTGGSYEQYF. CDR3 nucleotides: TGCGCCAGCAGCACGACAGGGGGATCCTACGAGCAGTACTTC.

This clone was seen just once. The chain couples TRBV27 to TRBJ1-4; 7 bases agree with TRBD1. The V gene end was trimmed by 3 bases and the J gene end by 0 bases; junction bases not matched to a gene: 10. The CDR3 totals 18 residues. CDR1 and CDR2 from the germline V gene are MNHEY and SMNVEV (reference sequence). The CDR3 DNA sequence: TGTGCCAGCAGTTTGAGACCGGGACAGTATACAACTAATGAAAAACTGTTTTTT. Amino acid sequence: CASSLRPGQYTTNEKLFF.

The chain uses TRBV6-1 and TRBJ1-6; 7 positions agree with TRBD1. The CDR3 consists of 16 residues. The germline V gene has CDR1 MNHNS and CDR2 SASEGT. The V segment lost 4 bases and the J segment 9 bases; nucleotides outside the gene matches: 12. The CDR3 protein is CASSGLDRLASSPLHF. The CDR3 DNA sequence: TGTGCCAGCAGTGGCCTGGACAGGCTCGCGTCTTCACCCCTCCACTTT.

The rearrangement links TRBV15 to TRBJ1-3, with 12 bases lining up with TRBD1. CDR1 and CDR2 from the germline V gene are LNHNV and YYDKDF (reference sequence). The CDR3 is made up of 17 amino acids. With 3 bases clipped from V and 3 bases from J, the junction kept 6 bases outside the gene matches. The CDR3 DNA reads TGTGCCACCAGCAGCCCCGGGACAGGGGGCTTTGGAAACACCATATATTTT. Amino acid sequence: CATSSPGTGGFGNTIYF.

The rearrangement links TRBV4-1 to TRBJ1-2, with D maybe TRBD1 (5 bases). The CDR3 is 17 amino acids. Trimming removed 0 bases at V and 4 bases at J, with 18 bases between. Per germline, CDR1 MGHRA and CDR2 YSYEKL. CDR3 region: CASSQDFSTGEIYGYTF. In nucleotides, the CDR3 is TGCGCCAGCAGCCAAGATTTCTCCACGGGGGAGATCTATGGCTACACCTTC.

The chain uses TRBV5-4 and TRBJ2-7; TRBD2 agrees at 11 bases. V was clipped by 4 bases and J by 5 bases; unmatched bases: 8. Germline-derived CDR1 and CDR2 are SGHNT and YYREEE (reference sequence). The CDR3 loop spans 15 amino acids. The CDR3 loop is CASSPWTSGQDEQYF. In DNA, the CDR3 is TGTGCCAGCAGCCCATGGACTAGCGGGCAAGACGAGCAGTACTTC.

V and J are TRBV11-2 and TRBJ2-3; 7 bases are shared with TRBD2. The CDR3 is made up of 16 amino acids. J gave up 3 bases and V 2 bases, and 8 bases lay outside the gene matches. Germline loops: CDR1 SGHAT, CDR2 FQNNGV. The CDR3 DNA reads as TGTGCCAGCAGCTTATTCGGGACTAACAAGACAGATACGCAGTATTTT. Its protein is CASSLFGTNKTDTQYF.

This chain uses TRBV10-3 with TRBJ1-1; 8 bases line up with TRBD1. V dropped 4 bases and J dropped 1; count of bases not matched to a gene: 5. The CDR3 loop spans 15 amino acids. Germline loops: CDR1 ENHRY, CDR2 SYGVKD. The CDR3 reads CAISVQGAENTEAFF. CDR3 nucleotides: TGTGCCATCAGTGTGCAGGGGGCAGAGAACACTGAAGCTTTCTTT.

The chain combines TRBV11-2 with TRBJ2-5; D is perhaps TRBD1 (6 bases). This CDR3 contains 14 residues. V shed 5 bases and J shed 3 bases, with 13 bases lying between them. Germline loops: CDR1 SGHAT, CDR2 FQNNGV. The CDR3 spells CASSPRDKEETQYF. The CDR3 DNA reads as TGTGCCAGCAGCCCTCGGGACAAAGAAGAGACCCAGTACTTC.

The rearrangement uses TRBV5-3 and TRBJ1-2, with TRBD1 as a possible D gene (5 bases). TRBV5-3 is given ORF status, its function remaining uncertain. Trimming shortened V by 3 bases and J by 2 bases, and 14 bases separated the two germline ends. The CDR3 is made up of 15 amino acids. This CDR3 reads CARSYRQTQNYGYTF. CDR3 coding DNA: TGTGCCAGAAGCTACCGACAGACGCAGAACTATGGCTACACCTTC.

This chain uses TRBV19 with TRBJ1-5; D is perhaps TRBD1 (6 bases). The CDR3 loop spans 15 amino acids. Germline CDR1 reads LNHDA; CDR2 reads SQIVND (reference sequence). V lost 9 bases and J 0 bases, leaving 15 bases between the germline ends. CDR3: CASKLGQNSNQPQHF. In nucleotides, the CDR3 is TGTGCCAGCAAACTAGGACAGAATAGCAATCAGCCCCAGCATTTT.

This CDR3 reads CASSPGGARSEQYF. CDR3 nucleotides: TGCGCCAGCAGCCCTGGGGGGGCTAGGAGCGAGCAGTACTTC. The chain couples TRBV4-1 to TRBJ2-7; TRBD2 is a possible D gene (7 bases). Germline values: CDR1 MGHRA, CDR2 YSYEKL. The CDR3 is 14 amino acids. The germline V and J ends were trimmed by 4 bases and 6 bases, with 16 bases remaining between them.

The chain has TRBV19 and TRBJ1-1; TRBD1 agrees at 7 bases. The CDR3 runs 14 residues. Germline V CDR1 and CDR2: LNHDA, SQIVND (reference sequence). The V segment lost 5 bases and the J segment 5 bases; nucleotides outside the gene matches: 8. The CDR3 region has the DNA TGTGCCAGTAGTGCGCGGGACAGTCAAACTGAAGCTTTCTTT. Translation gives CASSARDSQTEAFF.

CDR3 in amino acids: CASSLLSPNTEAFF. The CDR3 bases are TGTGCCAGCAGCTTACTATCCCCGAACACTGAAGCTTTCTTT. This chain joins TRBV7-9 and TRBJ1-1; D remains unclear. Germline assignment: CDR1 SEHNR and CDR2 FQNEAQ (reference sequence). V was trimmed by 2 bases and J by 1 base, leaving 8 bases between them. The CDR3 loop spans 14 amino acids.

The chain links TRBV4-1 to TRBJ2-1; 9 bases match TRBD2. After removal of 4 bases from V and 4 bases from J, the junction contained 8 bases not matched to a gene. Germline V gene sequence: CDR1 MGHRA, CDR2 YSYEKL. The CDR3 runs 16 residues. CDR3 residues: CASSPKAGGEYNEQFF. DNA for the CDR3: TGCGCCAGCAGCCCGAAAGCGGGGGGCGAGTACAATGAGCAGTTCTTC.

This clone has just one count. The chain carries TRBV6-5 and TRBJ2-7, with D tentatively TRBD2 (6 bases). V was clipped by 8 bases and J by 0 bases, with 11 bases between them. Per the germline V gene, CDR1 is MNHEY and CDR2 is SVGAGI. CDR3 length: 13 amino acids. The CDR3 reads CASEGLTSYEQYF. CDR3 sequence (DNA): TGTGCCAGCGAGGGACTTACCTCCTACGAGCAGTACTTC.

This chain links TRBV30 with TRBJ2-7; a possible D gene is TRBD2 (6 bases). This CDR3 region has 18 residues. V was clipped by 2 bases and J by 3 bases, with 26 bases between them. Germline CDR1 and CDR2: GTSNPN and SVGIG (reference sequence). CDR3 protein: CAWSFFPPRDSCVYEQYF. The CDR3 DNA follows: TGTGCCTGGAGTTTTTTCCCTCCCCGGGACTCCTGCGTCTACGAGCAGTACTTC.